The rows below give T cell receptor beta chains drawn from one sample of a study of shared clonotypes between healthy human individuals. The assay was immunoSEQ multiplex PCR, and TCRdb's table has in-frame clones only and misses some. The sample contains under 850,000 clones, more than 85% of which appear only once. Input material: naive CD8+ T cells sorted from blood. The receptors here all came from a man in his thirties or forties in good health. Each CDR3 is given with its conserved first and last residue. Each record gives: V gene, D gene, J gene, clone size, CDR3 DNA, CDR3 protein. D genes are given only for firm matches. A clone size is listed for some rows: how often the clone was seen (once, few, many), or a class if it is expanded.

v_gene: TRBV28
d_gene: .
j_gene: TRBJ1-5
abundance: once
CDR3nt: TGTGCCAGCAGTCACAGGGATTTTGGGAAAAATCAGCCCCAGCATTTT
CDR3aa: CASSHRDFGKNQPQHF

v_gene: TRBV2
d_gene: .
j_gene: TRBJ2-7
abundance: once
CDR3nt: TGTGCCAGCAGTGACGCTAGGTATTCGGGGCAGTACTTC
CDR3aa: CASSDARYSGQYF

v_gene: TRBV20-1
d_gene: .
j_gene: TRBJ1-1
abundance: once
CDR3nt: TGCAGTGCTATCCGGAACACTGAAGCTTTCTTT
CDR3aa: CSAIRNTEAFF

v_gene: TRBV7-9
d_gene: TRBD1
j_gene: TRBJ1-2
abundance: .
CDR3nt: TGTGCCAGCAGCTTAGTTACCCTAGACAGGGCAAGTGGCTACACCTTC
CDR3aa: CASSLVTLDRASGYTF

v_gene: TRBV11-2
d_gene: .
j_gene: TRBJ2-1
abundance: .
CDR3nt: TGTGCCAGCAGCTTACCCTTGTCCTACAATGAGCAGTTCTTC
CDR3aa: CASSLPLSYNEQFF

v_gene: TRBV29-1
d_gene: TRBD2
j_gene: TRBJ2-3
abundance: .
CDR3nt: TGCAGCGGGCTGACTAGCGGGAGAGCGCGTACGCAGTATTTT
CDR3aa: CSGLTSGRARTQYF

v_gene: TRBV9
d_gene: .
j_gene: TRBJ2-1
abundance: .
CDR3nt: TGTGCCAGCAGCGCAAAGACGGAGCAGTTCTTC
CDR3aa: CASSAKTEQFF

v_gene: TRBV6-1
d_gene: .
j_gene: TRBJ1-1
abundance: .
CDR3nt: TGTGCCAGCAGTGCCGACCTGAACACTGAAGCTTTCTTT
CDR3aa: CASSADLNTEAFF

v_gene: TRBV27
d_gene: TRBD1
j_gene: TRBJ2-7
abundance: once
CDR3nt: TGTGCCAGCAGCCTACGAACAGGGGGGTTCGCCTACGAGCAGTACTTC
CDR3aa: CASSLRTGGFAYEQYF

v_gene: TRBV7-9
d_gene: .
j_gene: TRBJ1-1
abundance: .
CDR3nt: TGTGCCAGCAGCTTAGGGGCGGCTGGCACTGAAGCTTTCTTT
CDR3aa: CASSLGAAGTEAFF

v_gene: TRBV4-2
d_gene: TRBD1
j_gene: TRBJ1-2
abundance: .
CDR3nt: TGTGCCAGCAGCCAAGATACTGACAGGGGGCCTGATGGCTACACCTTC
CDR3aa: CASSQDTDRGPDGYTF

v_gene: TRBV11-2
d_gene: TRBD1
j_gene: TRBJ2-7
abundance: .
CDR3nt: TGTGCCAGCAGCTTTGGGACAGGTCCCTACGAGCAGTACTTC
CDR3aa: CASSFGTGPYEQYF

v_gene: TRBV27
d_gene: .
j_gene: TRBJ2-1
abundance: .
CDR3nt: TGTGCCAGCAGCTTCGGGGCTAGTGAGCAGTTCTTC
CDR3aa: CASSFGASEQFF

v_gene: TRBV6-5
d_gene: .
j_gene: TRBJ2-5
abundance: .
CDR3nt: TGTGCCAGCAGTTACGCCCCAGGGTCAGAGGAGACCCAGTACTTC
CDR3aa: CASSYAPGSEETQYF

v_gene: TRBV9
d_gene: TRBD2
j_gene: TRBJ2-3
abundance: .
CDR3nt: TGTGCCAGCACCTTAGCGGGAGGAATAGCAGATACGCAGTATTTT
CDR3aa: CASTLAGGIADTQYF

v_gene: TRBV13
d_gene: .
j_gene: TRBJ2-5
abundance: .
CDR3nt: TGTGCCAGCAGCCAAGGGGGTCCCTACAAGACCCAGTACTTC
CDR3aa: CASSQGGPYKTQYF

v_gene: TRBV7-9
d_gene: TRBD2
j_gene: TRBJ2-1
abundance: .
CDR3nt: TGTGCCAGCAGCTCGAATAGCGGGAAGTTGGTGAATGAGCAGTTCTTC
CDR3aa: CASSSNSGKLVNEQFF

v_gene: TRBV5-8
d_gene: .
j_gene: TRBJ2-6
abundance: .
CDR3nt: TGTGCCAGCAGCTTGATTAAGAACAGGCCAGGCTCTGGGGCCAACGTCCTGACTTTC
CDR3aa: CASSLIKNRPGSGANVLTF

v_gene: TRBV27
d_gene: .
j_gene: TRBJ2-3
abundance: .
CDR3nt: TGTGCCAGCAGTTACCGCCGCCGAGGCCGAGATACGCAGTATTTT
CDR3aa: CASSYRRRGRDTQYF

v_gene: TRBV27
d_gene: TRBD1
j_gene: TRBJ2-2
abundance: .
CDR3nt: TGTGCCAGCAGTTTAGGGACAGGGGTGGGCGGGGAGCTGTTTTTT
CDR3aa: CASSLGTGVGGELFF

v_gene: TRBV7-2
d_gene: TRBD2
j_gene: TRBJ2-7
abundance: .
CDR3nt: TGTGCCAGCAGGTCTGGGACTAGCGGGTCCTACGAGCAGTACTTC
CDR3aa: CASRSGTSGSYEQYF

v_gene: TRBV29-1
d_gene: .
j_gene: TRBJ2-3
abundance: .
CDR3nt: TGCAGCGTTGTCCCGGCGGAGAGCACAGATACGCAGTATTTT
CDR3aa: CSVVPAESTDTQYF

v_gene: TRBV27
d_gene: TRBD2
j_gene: TRBJ2-7
abundance: .
CDR3nt: TGTGCCAGCAGTTTATCCGGGACTAGCTACGAGCAGTACTTC
CDR3aa: CASSLSGTSYEQYF

v_gene: TRBV4-1
d_gene: TRBD1
j_gene: TRBJ2-7
abundance: .
CDR3nt: TGCGCCAGCAGCCAAGATATGAACAGGGGGCGTGAGCAGTACTTC
CDR3aa: CASSQDMNRGREQYF

v_gene: TRBV10-1
d_gene: TRBD1
j_gene: TRBJ2-7
abundance: once
CDR3nt: TGCGCCAGCAGTGAGGGGGACAGTAACTACGAGCAGTACTTC
CDR3aa: CASSEGDSNYEQYF

v_gene: TRBV6-5
d_gene: .
j_gene: TRBJ1-1
abundance: .
CDR3nt: TGTGCCAGCAGCCAGGACAGTTCTCTGAACACTGAAGCTTTCTTT
CDR3aa: CASSQDSSLNTEAFF

v_gene: TRBV7-8
d_gene: .
j_gene: TRBJ2-5
abundance: .
CDR3nt: TGTGCCAGCAGCACCGGGACGTACCAAGAGACCCAGTACTTC
CDR3aa: CASSTGTYQETQYF

v_gene: TRBV5-6
d_gene: TRBD2
j_gene: TRBJ2-1
abundance: .
CDR3nt: TGTGCCAGCAGCTTGGGGTCTAGCGGGAGGCGATACAATGAGCAGTTCTTC
CDR3aa: CASSLGSSGRRYNEQFF

v_gene: TRBV10-3
d_gene: .
j_gene: TRBJ1-4
abundance: .
CDR3nt: TGTGCCATCAGTGCGGAAAACGAAAGGGAAAAACTGTTTTTT
CDR3aa: CAISAENEREKLFF

v_gene: TRBV5-3
d_gene: TRBD2
j_gene: TRBJ2-1
abundance: .
CDR3nt: TGTGCCAGAAGCCACCTGCCCAGCGGGAGCCGGAATGAGCAGTTCTTC
CDR3aa: CARSHLPSGSRNEQFF

v_gene: TRBV27
d_gene: TRBD1
j_gene: TRBJ1-4
abundance: .
CDR3nt: TGTGCCAGCAGCCCGCTTCCAGGGGGCGCCCAAGAAAAACTGTTTTTT
CDR3aa: CASSPLPGGAQEKLFF

v_gene: TRBV9
d_gene: .
j_gene: TRBJ2-1
abundance: .
CDR3nt: TGTGCCAGCAGCGTAGGGAGGATAGGGGGACTGGACGTTAATGAGCAGTTCTTC
CDR3aa: CASSVGRIGGLDVNEQFF

v_gene: TRBV7-9
d_gene: .
j_gene: TRBJ2-7
abundance: once
CDR3nt: TGTGCCAGCAGCTCGGACTCCCGCTCCTACGAGCAGTACTTC
CDR3aa: CASSSDSRSYEQYF

v_gene: TRBV2
d_gene: TRBD2
j_gene: TRBJ2-1
abundance: .
CDR3nt: TGTGCCAGCAGTATCGGACTAGCGGACTACAATGAGCAGTTCTTC
CDR3aa: CASSIGLADYNEQFF

v_gene: TRBV7-8
d_gene: .
j_gene: TRBJ2-7
abundance: .
CDR3nt: TGTGCCAGCAGCTTCAAGGGGGGGAGCTCCTACGAGCAGTACTTC
CDR3aa: CASSFKGGSSYEQYF

v_gene: TRBV5-6
d_gene: .
j_gene: TRBJ2-7
abundance: .
CDR3nt: TGTGCCAGCAGCCCTCCCGGGGTGGGGATCTCCTACGAGCAGTACTTC
CDR3aa: CASSPPGVGISYEQYF

v_gene: TRBV19
d_gene: .
j_gene: TRBJ2-1
abundance: once
CDR3nt: TGTGCCAGTAGTATAGACATTAGCGGAATTACCTACAATGAGCAGTTCTTC
CDR3aa: CASSIDISGITYNEQFF

v_gene: TRBV18
d_gene: .
j_gene: TRBJ2-7
abundance: .
CDR3nt: TGTGCCAGCTCACCAAGGGGGGGTCACTACGAGCAGTACTTC
CDR3aa: CASSPRGGHYEQYF

v_gene: TRBV5-6
d_gene: .
j_gene: TRBJ2-1
abundance: .
CDR3nt: TGTGCCAGCAGCTCCGGACTGGCGGACAATGAGCAGTTCTTC
CDR3aa: CASSSGLADNEQFF

v_gene: TRBV27
d_gene: .
j_gene: TRBJ2-6
abundance: few
CDR3nt: TGTGCCACCTGGTCTGGGGCCAACGTCCTGACTTTC
CDR3aa: CATWSGANVLTF

v_gene: TRBV20-1
d_gene: .
j_gene: TRBJ2-7
abundance: .
CDR3nt: TGCAGTGCTAGAGCGCGGGGCCAGCAGTACTTC
CDR3aa: CSARARGQQYF

v_gene: TRBV7-9
d_gene: TRBD1
j_gene: TRBJ2-5
abundance: .
CDR3nt: TGTGCCAGCAGCTCGACCCGCCGGGACAGGGGGCGTGAGACCCAGTACTTC
CDR3aa: CASSSTRRDRGRETQYF

v_gene: TRBV27
d_gene: .
j_gene: TRBJ2-2
abundance: .
CDR3nt: TGTGCCAGCAGTTTCGGGACCGGGGAGCTGTTTTTT
CDR3aa: CASSFGTGELFF

v_gene: TRBV5-5
d_gene: .
j_gene: TRBJ2-5
abundance: once
CDR3nt: TGTGCCAGCACCCCAGGGGGAGCGGGAGTTGCAGAGACCCAGTACTTC
CDR3aa: CASTPGGAGVAETQYF

v_gene: TRBV5-1
d_gene: .
j_gene: TRBJ2-7
abundance: .
CDR3nt: TGCGCCAGCAGCTTGGCCCCGGCGGGCGTAGGGTCCTACGAGCAGTACTTC
CDR3aa: CASSLAPAGVGSYEQYF

v_gene: TRBV13
d_gene: .
j_gene: TRBJ2-1
abundance: .
CDR3nt: TGTGCCAGCAGCTTGGGCCCCCGGGGGTACAATGAGCAGTTCTTC
CDR3aa: CASSLGPRGYNEQFF

v_gene: TRBV4-3
d_gene: .
j_gene: TRBJ2-1
abundance: .
CDR3nt: TGCGCCAGCAGCCACCTAAGTAGGGGAGCTGTGAGTGAGCAGTTCTTC
CDR3aa: CASSHLSRGAVSEQFF

v_gene: TRBV11-2
d_gene: TRBD1
j_gene: TRBJ2-3
abundance: .
CDR3nt: TGTGCCAGCAGCTTATATCAGGGGGCGGGTGATACGCAGTATTTT
CDR3aa: CASSLYQGAGDTQYF

v_gene: TRBV10-3
d_gene: .
j_gene: TRBJ2-2
abundance: .
CDR3nt: TGTGCCATCAGGGGATCCACCGGGGAGCTGTTTTTT
CDR3aa: CAIRGSTGELFF

v_gene: TRBV9
d_gene: .
j_gene: TRBJ2-3
abundance: .
CDR3nt: TGTGCCCCCCTTAGAGGCACTCGAACGGCAGATACGCAGTATTTT
CDR3aa: CAPLRGTRTADTQYF

v_gene: TRBV2
d_gene: .
j_gene: TRBJ1-2
abundance: once
CDR3nt: TGTGCCAGCAGTGAAGTGGTCACAAGGAACTATGGCTACACCTTC
CDR3aa: CASSEVVTRNYGYTF

v_gene: TRBV28
d_gene: TRBD1
j_gene: TRBJ2-5
abundance: .
CDR3nt: TGTGCCAGCAGTTTTTCTCTACAAGGGGGCGGAGAGACCCAGTACTTC
CDR3aa: CASSFSLQGGGETQYF

v_gene: TRBV7-2
d_gene: TRBD2
j_gene: TRBJ2-5
abundance: .
CDR3nt: TGTGCCAGCGGTTATTCGCCGGGTTTCGGGGGGGAGACCCAGTACTTC
CDR3aa: CASGYSPGFGGETQYF